This T cell receptor beta chain originates from a study of blood T cell repertoires in COVID-19. Study information: Sites across the United States, Italy and Spain contributed samples from acute and convalescent COVID-19. PBMCs, B-cell-depleted T cells, or T cells were the source of the cDNA or gDNA that made up the material.

Study processing details: Using reference gene primer amplification, nucleated cell counts were estimated. The assay was immunoSEQ multiplex PCR, and TCRdb's table has in-frame clones only and misses some. Clone size and the V and J calls come from that table; the DNA yielded D and trimming. The data contain about 320,000 clones, around 83% of them seen just once; the ten biggest clones take up roughly 1.2%. V dropped 3 bases and J dropped 2 bases, with 10 bases sitting between them. CDR1 SGHDT and CDR2 YYEEEE come from the germline V gene. This CDR3 contains 14 residues. The material sequenced was peripheral blood. The chain couples TRBV5-6 to TRBJ2-3; D remains unclear. This receptor was identified in a woman aged 50 to 60 with acute or convalescent COVID-19. This CDR3 reads CASSSTTLTDTQYF. The CDR3 DNA is TGTGCCAGCAGCTCGACGACTCTCACAGATACGCAGTATTTT.